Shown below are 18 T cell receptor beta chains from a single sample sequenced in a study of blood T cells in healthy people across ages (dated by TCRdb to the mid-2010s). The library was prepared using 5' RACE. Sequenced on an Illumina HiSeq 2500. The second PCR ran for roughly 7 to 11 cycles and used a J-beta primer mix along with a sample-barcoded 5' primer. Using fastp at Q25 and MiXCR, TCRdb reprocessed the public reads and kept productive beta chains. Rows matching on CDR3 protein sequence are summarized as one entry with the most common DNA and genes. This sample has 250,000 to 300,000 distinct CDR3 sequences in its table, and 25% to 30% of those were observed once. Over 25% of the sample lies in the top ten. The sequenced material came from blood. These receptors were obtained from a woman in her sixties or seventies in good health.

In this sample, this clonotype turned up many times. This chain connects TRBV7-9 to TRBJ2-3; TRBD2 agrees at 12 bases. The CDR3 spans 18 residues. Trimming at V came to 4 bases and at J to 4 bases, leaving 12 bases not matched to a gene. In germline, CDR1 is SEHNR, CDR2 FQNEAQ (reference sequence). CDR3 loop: CASSSKYRLAGVADTQYF. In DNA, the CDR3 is TGTGCCAGCAGCTCTAAGTATAGACTAGCGGGAGTCGCAGATACGCAGTATTTT.

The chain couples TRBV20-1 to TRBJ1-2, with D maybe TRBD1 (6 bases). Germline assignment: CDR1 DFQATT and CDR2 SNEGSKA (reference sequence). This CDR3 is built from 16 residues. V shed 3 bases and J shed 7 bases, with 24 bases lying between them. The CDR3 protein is CSASLPDSGGLSGYTF. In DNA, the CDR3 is TGCAGTGCTAGCCTCCCGGACAGCGGGGGCCTGAGTGGCTACACCTTC.

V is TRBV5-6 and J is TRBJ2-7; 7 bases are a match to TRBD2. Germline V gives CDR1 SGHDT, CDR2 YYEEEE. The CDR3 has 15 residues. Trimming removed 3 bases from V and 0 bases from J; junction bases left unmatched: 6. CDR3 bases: TGTGCCAGCAGCTCCATAGCGGGTCTCTCCTACGAGCAGTACTTC. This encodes CASSSIAGLSYEQYF.

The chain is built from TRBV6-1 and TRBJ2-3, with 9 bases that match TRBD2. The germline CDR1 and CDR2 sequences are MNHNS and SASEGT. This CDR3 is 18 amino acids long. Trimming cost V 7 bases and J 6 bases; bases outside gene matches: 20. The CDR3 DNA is TGTGCCAGCACTAAAGAAGTAGCGGGAGCCCGCGTGGGGGATACGCAGTATTTT. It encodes CASTKEVAGARVGDTQYF.

The CDR3 is CASSLGTGYQFF. The CDR3 DNA reads TGTGCCAGCAGCCTCGGGACAGGCTACCAGTTCTTC. The chain has TRBV7-9 and TRBJ2-5; 8 nucleotides align to TRBD1. The assigned J gene may be wrong: the sequence end matches TRBJ2-1 better. Looked up from germline, CDR1 is SEHNR and CDR2 is FQNEAQ (reference sequence). This CDR3 contains 12 residues.

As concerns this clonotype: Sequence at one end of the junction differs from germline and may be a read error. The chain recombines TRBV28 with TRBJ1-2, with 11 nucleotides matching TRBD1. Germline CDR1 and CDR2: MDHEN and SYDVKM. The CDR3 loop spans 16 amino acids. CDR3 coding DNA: TGTGCCGGCAGTTTCCGGGGGACAGGGGGAGGTATCGGCTACACCTTC. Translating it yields CAGSFRGTGGGIGYTF.

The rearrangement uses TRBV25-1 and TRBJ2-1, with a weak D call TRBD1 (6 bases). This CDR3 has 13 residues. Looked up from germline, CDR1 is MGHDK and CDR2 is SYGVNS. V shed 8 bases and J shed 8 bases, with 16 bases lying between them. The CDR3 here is CASLRSGGDEQFF. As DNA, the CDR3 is TGTGCCAGCTTGAGGTCTGGGGGCGATGAGCAGTTCTTC.

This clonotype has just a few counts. The CDR3 sequence is CASSYSLPFSEQYF. CDR3 DNA: TGTGCCAGCAGTTACTCGCTACCCTTTAGCGAGCAGTACTTC. The rearrangement links TRBV6-2 or TRBV6-3 to TRBJ2-7; D not certain. With 0 bases removed from V and 6 bases from J, the gap between germline ends came to 12 bases. This CDR3 has 14 amino acids. Germline CDR1 reads MNHEY; CDR2 reads SVGEGT.

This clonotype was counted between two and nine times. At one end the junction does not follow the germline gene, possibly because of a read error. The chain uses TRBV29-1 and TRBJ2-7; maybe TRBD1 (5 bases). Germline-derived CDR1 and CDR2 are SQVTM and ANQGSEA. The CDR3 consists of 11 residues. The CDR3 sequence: CNVGASYEQYF. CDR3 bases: TGCAACGTTGGGGCCTCCTACGAGCAGTACTTC.

DNA of the CDR3: TGTGCCAGCAGCGTCAGATGGCAGCAGAATGAGCAGTTCTTC. This encodes CASSVRWQQNEQFF. The chain couples TRBV5-6 to TRBJ2-1; no firm D call. Germline V CDR1 and CDR2: SGHDT, YYEEEE. The CDR3 covers 14 residues. V was cut by 4 bases and J by 7 bases, with 15 bases left in between. Together with reference TRBV5-6 and TRBJ2-1, the CDR3 gives the full variable domain: DAGVTQSPTHLIKTRGQQVTLRCSPKSGHDTVSWYQQALGQGPQFIFQYYEEEERQRGNFPDRFSGHQFPNYSSELNVNALLLGDSALYLCASSVRWQQNEQFFGPGTRLTVL.

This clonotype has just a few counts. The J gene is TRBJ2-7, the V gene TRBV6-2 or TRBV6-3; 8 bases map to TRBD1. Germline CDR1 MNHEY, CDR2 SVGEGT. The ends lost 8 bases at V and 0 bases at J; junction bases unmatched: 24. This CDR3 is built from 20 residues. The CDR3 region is CASLQGEDSTRGLFSYEQYF. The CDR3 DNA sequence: TGTGCCAGCCTACAGGGGGAGGACTCTACCAGGGGATTGTTCTCCTACGAGCAGTACTTC.

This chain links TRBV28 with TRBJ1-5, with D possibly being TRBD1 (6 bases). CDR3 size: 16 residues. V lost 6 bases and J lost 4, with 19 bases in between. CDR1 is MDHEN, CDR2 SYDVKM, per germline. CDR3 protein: CASRIGGSYGNQPQHF. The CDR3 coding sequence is TGTGCCAGCAGAATCGGGGGCAGTTATGGGAATCAGCCCCAGCATTTT.

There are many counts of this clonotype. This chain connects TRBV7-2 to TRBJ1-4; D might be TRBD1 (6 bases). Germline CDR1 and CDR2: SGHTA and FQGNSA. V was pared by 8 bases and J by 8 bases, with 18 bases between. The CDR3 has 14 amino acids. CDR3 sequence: CASAWGQGSEKLFF. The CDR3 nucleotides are TGTGCCAGCGCGTGGGGGCAGGGATCGGAAAAACTGTTTTTT.

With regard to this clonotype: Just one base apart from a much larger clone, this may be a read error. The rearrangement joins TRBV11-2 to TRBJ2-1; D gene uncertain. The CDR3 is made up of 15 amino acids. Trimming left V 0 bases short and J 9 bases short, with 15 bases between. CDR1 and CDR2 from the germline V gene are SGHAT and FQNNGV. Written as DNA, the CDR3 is TGTGCCAGCAGCTTAGATCTCCCAGCGATTCGTGAGCAGTTCTTC. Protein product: CASSLDLPAIREQFF.

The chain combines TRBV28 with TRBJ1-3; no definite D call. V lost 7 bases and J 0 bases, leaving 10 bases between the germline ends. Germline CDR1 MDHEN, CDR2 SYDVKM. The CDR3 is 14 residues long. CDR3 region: CASIPVGSGNTIYF. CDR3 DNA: TGTGCCAGCATCCCCGTGGGCTCTGGAAACACCATATATTTT.

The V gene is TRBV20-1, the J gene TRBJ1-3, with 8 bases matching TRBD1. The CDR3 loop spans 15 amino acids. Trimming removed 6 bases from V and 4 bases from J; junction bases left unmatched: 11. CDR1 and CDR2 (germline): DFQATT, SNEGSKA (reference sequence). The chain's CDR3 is CSAYEPTGEGNTIYF. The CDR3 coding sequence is TGCAGTGCCTACGAACCGACAGGGGAAGGAAACACCATATATTTT.

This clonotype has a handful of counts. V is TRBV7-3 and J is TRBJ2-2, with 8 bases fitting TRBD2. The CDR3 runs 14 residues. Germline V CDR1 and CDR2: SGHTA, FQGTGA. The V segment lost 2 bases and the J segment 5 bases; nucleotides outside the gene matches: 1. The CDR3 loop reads CASSLSSGTGELFF. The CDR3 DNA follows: TGTGCCAGCAGCTTATCTAGCGGGACCGGGGAGCTGTTTTTT. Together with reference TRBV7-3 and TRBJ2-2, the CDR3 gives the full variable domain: GAGVSQTPSNKVTEKGKYVELRCDPISGHTALYWYRQSLGQGPEFLIYFQGTGAADDSGLPNDRFFAVRPEGSVSTLKIQRTERGDSAVYLCASSLSSGTGELFFGEGSRLTVL.

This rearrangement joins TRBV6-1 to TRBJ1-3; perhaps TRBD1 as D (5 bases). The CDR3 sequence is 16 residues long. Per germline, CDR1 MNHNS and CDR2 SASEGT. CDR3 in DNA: TGTGCGGGACGCCGGGACTCCCCGCAAAGTGGAAACACCATATATTTT. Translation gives CAGRRDSPQSGNTIYF.